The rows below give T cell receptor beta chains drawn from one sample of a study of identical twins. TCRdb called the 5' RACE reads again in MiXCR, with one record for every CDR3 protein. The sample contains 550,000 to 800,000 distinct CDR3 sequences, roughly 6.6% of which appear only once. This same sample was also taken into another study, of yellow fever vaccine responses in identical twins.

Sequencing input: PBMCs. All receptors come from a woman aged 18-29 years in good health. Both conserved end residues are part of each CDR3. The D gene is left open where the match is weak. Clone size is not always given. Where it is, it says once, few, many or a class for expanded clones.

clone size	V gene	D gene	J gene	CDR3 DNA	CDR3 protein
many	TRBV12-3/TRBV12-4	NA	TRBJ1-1	TGTGCCAGCAGTTCGGGGGGGGAAACTGAAGCTTTCTTT	CASSSGGETEAFF
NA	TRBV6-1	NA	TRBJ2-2	TGTGCCACCCTCGACTCACAGAGGGGCGGGGAGCTGTTTTTT	CATLDSQRGGELFF
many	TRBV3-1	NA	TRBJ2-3	TGTGCCAGCAGCCAAGTTGAGGGGACGCAGTATTTT	CASSQVEGTQYF
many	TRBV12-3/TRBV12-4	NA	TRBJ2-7	TGTGCCAGCAGTCCAGGGGACTCCTACGAGCAGTACTTC	CASSPGDSYEQYF
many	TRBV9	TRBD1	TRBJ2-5	TGTGCCAGCAGCGTAGGTGGCTTGGGGACAGGGAGGGAGACCCAGTACTTC	CASSVGGLGTGRETQYF
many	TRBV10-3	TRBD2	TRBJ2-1	TGTGCCATCAGTGATCCGACTAGCGGGCCTCTTACCTACAATGAGCAGTTCTTC	CAISDPTSGPLTYNEQFF
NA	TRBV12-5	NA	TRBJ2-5	TGTGCTAGTACCGGAGGGGGCTGGTACCAAGAGACCCAGTACTTC	CASTGGGWYQETQYF
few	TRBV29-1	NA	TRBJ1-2	TGCAGCGTTGACCGGTCCGGCGGGGGTAACTATGGCTACACCTTC	CSVDRSGGGNYGYTF
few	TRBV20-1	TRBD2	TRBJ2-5	TGCAGTGCTAGGGGGGGACTAGCGAGGGAGACCCAGTACTTC	CSARGGLARETQYF
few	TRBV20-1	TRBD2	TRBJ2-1	TGCAGTGCTAGCCGACTAGCGGGACCCTACAATGAGCAGTTCTTC	CSASRLAGPYNEQFF
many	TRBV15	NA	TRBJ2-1	TGTGCCACCAGCACATACAATGAGCAGTTCTTC	CATSTYNEQFF
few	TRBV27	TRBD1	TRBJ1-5	TGTGCCAGCAGTTTAGTATGGGACAGGAATCAGCCCCAGCATTTT	CASSLVWDRNQPQHF
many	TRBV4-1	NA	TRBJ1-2	TGCGCCAGCAGCCAAGCGACAGCCTATGGCTACACCTTC	CASSQATAYGYTF
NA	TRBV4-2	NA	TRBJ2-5	TGTGCCAGCGGCCAAGGGTTTGGGGAGACCCAGTACTTC	CASGQGFGETQYF
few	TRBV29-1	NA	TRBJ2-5	TGCAGCGTTGGCCACAGGGTTGGGGAGACCCAGTACTTC	CSVGHRVGETQYF
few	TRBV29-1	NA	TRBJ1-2	TGCAGCGTTGAGGACAGAAACTATGGCTACACCTTC	CSVEDRNYGYTF